This is a list of T cell receptor beta chains from one sample in a study of T cells in Graves' hyperthyroidism and ophthalmopathy. A single record per CDR3 protein comes from TCRdb applying MiXCR to the multiplex PCR reads. This table has a few hundred thousand distinct CDR3 sequences, 17% appearing once. Specimen: blood. These receptors were taken from a woman under 30 with Graves' ophthalmopathy. CDR3s include the opening cysteine and the closing phenylalanine or tryptophan. D genes are given only for firm matches. Clone size is given for some rows only: seen once, a few or many times, or a class if the clone is expanded.

size: many
V: TRBV7-3
D: .
J: TRBJ2-3
DNA: TGTGCCAGCAGTGAGGGGGAAGATATCACAGATACGCAGTATTTT
CDR3: CASSEGEDITDTQYF

size: few
V: TRBV6-5
D: .
J: TRBJ2-3
DNA: TGTGCCAGCAGTTACTCGAGCCCCGATACGCAGTATTTT
CDR3: CASSYSSPDTQYF

size: .
V: TRBV6-2/TRBV6-3
D: .
J: TRBJ1-5
DNA: TGTGCCGGCAAGTCCGCACCTGCGTCCAGCAATCAGCCCCAGCATTTT
CDR3: CAGKSAPASSNQPQHF

size: many
V: TRBV5-1
D: .
J: TRBJ1-2
DNA: TGCGCCAGCAGCTTGACAGGGAAAGACTATGGCTACACCTTC
CDR3: CASSLTGKDYGYTF

size: few
V: TRBV9
D: TRBD2
J: TRBJ2-1
DNA: TGTGCCAGCAGCATGGGACTAGCATCCCATGAGCAGTTCTTC
CDR3: CASSMGLASHEQFF

size: few
V: TRBV12-3/TRBV12-4
D: .
J: TRBJ1-2
DNA: TGTGCCAGCAGTACGGGACCCCCGAGTAGTGGCTACACCTTC
CDR3: CASSTGPPSSGYTF

size: many
V: TRBV28
D: TRBD2
J: TRBJ2-5
DNA: TGTGCCAGCAGTCAAGCGACGACTAGCGGGAGAGAGACCCAGTACTTC
CDR3: CASSQATTSGRETQYF

size: many
V: TRBV7-3
D: .
J: TRBJ1-2
DNA: TGTGCCAGCAGCTTACGGGGTACGGCTAACTATGGCTACACCTTC
CDR3: CASSLRGTANYGYTF

size: .
V: TRBV14
D: TRBD2
J: TRBJ2-1
DNA: TGTGCCAGCAGCCCCTTGACTAGCGGGGGGAGAGAGCAGTTCTTC
CDR3: CASSPLTSGGREQFF

size: many
V: TRBV6-1
D: .
J: TRBJ1-1
DNA: TGTGCCAGCAGTTCCCTAATGAACACTGAAGCTTTCTTT
CDR3: CASSSLMNTEAFF

size: .
V: TRBV6-1
D: .
J: TRBJ2-2
DNA: TGTGCCAGCAGTGCTACGCCTTACAGGGAGACCGGGGAGCTGTTTTTT
CDR3: CASSATPYRETGELFF

size: many
V: TRBV18
D: .
J: TRBJ2-5
DNA: TGTGCCAGCTCACCACCGAGCTTGGAGACCCAGTACTTC
CDR3: CASSPPSLETQYF

size: many
V: TRBV28
D: TRBD1
J: TRBJ1-2
DNA: TGTGCCAGCAGTTTAATCCTCACAGGGGCCGTTCTCTATGGCTACACCTTC
CDR3: CASSLILTGAVLYGYTF

size: many
V: TRBV20-1
D: .
J: TRBJ1-2
DNA: TGCAGTGCTAGGTTTGGCTACACCTTC
CDR3: CSARFGYTF

size: .
V: TRBV15
D: .
J: TRBJ2-1
DNA: TGTGCCACCAGCAGACAGGGTCCCTACAATGAGCAGTTCTTC
CDR3: CATSRQGPYNEQFF

size: .
V: TRBV20-1
D: TRBD1
J: TRBJ1-5
DNA: TGCAGTGCTAGAGTTGAAGGGGGCCCTCCGAAAGACCTATATAGCAATCAGCCCCAGCATTTT
CDR3: CSARVEGGPPKDLYSNQPQHF

size: many
V: TRBV3-1
D: .
J: TRBJ1-6
DNA: TGTGCCAGCAGCCAAGGACAGGAGATATCACCCCTCCACTTT
CDR3: CASSQGQEISPLHF

size: many
V: TRBV18
D: .
J: TRBJ1-4
DNA: TGTGCCAGCTCACCACCAGTCACTAATGAAAAACTGTTTTTT
CDR3: CASSPPVTNEKLFF

size: many
V: TRBV30
D: TRBD2
J: TRBJ2-2
DNA: TGTGCCTGGAGTGCGGGAGGGAACACCGGGGAGCTGTTTTTT
CDR3: CAWSAGGNTGELFF

size: many
V: TRBV10-3
D: .
J: TRBJ2-3
DNA: TGTGCCATCAGTGGACAGGTGGGACCAGATACGCAGTATTTT
CDR3: CAISGQVGPDTQYF

size: many
V: TRBV2
D: TRBD1
J: TRBJ1-1
DNA: TGTGCCAGCAGTGTAGGCGACAGGGGGTCGGCTTTCTTT
CDR3: CASSVGDRGSAFF

size: many
V: TRBV7-2
D: TRBD2
J: TRBJ2-7
DNA: TGTGCCAGCAGCGTACCGGGACTAAACTACGAGCAGTACTTC
CDR3: CASSVPGLNYEQYF

size: many
V: TRBV9
D: .
J: TRBJ1-2
DNA: TGTGCCAGCACACAAGGGGGAGACTATGGCTACACCTTC
CDR3: CASTQGGDYGYTF

size: .
V: TRBV6-2/TRBV6-3
D: .
J: TRBJ2-3
DNA: TGTGCCAGCATCCCCAGGGGTACGAGCACAGATACGCAGTATTTT
CDR3: CASIPRGTSTDTQYF

size: many
V: TRBV27
D: TRBD1
J: TRBJ2-4
DNA: TGTGCCAGCAGTTTCCGTGAGGGGACAGTTCAGTACTTC
CDR3: CASSFREGTVQYF

size: many
V: TRBV28
D: .
J: TRBJ1-3
DNA: TGTGCCAGCAGTTTTCGAGGGGGAAGGTACTCTGGAAACACCATATATTTT
CDR3: CASSFRGGRYSGNTIYF

size: many
V: TRBV24-1
D: TRBD1
J: TRBJ2-3
DNA: TGTGCCACCAGTGATTCGGGAGGACAGGGGGCGGATACGCAGTATTTT
CDR3: CATSDSGGQGADTQYF

size: few
V: TRBV7-9
D: .
J: TRBJ1-2
DNA: TGTGCCAGCAGCAGCGGACAGATCATATTTGGCTACACCTTC
CDR3: CASSSGQIIFGYTF

size: .
V: TRBV5-8
D: .
J: TRBJ2-7
DNA: TGTGCCAGCAGCTCCTACTCCGAGCAGTACTTC
CDR3: CASSSYSEQYF

size: .
V: TRBV6-5
D: TRBD1
J: TRBJ1-5
DNA: TGTGCCAGCAGTTACTCGAAGGGACAGGGAAGACAGCCCCAGCATTTT
CDR3: CASSYSKGQGRQPQHF

size: .
V: TRBV5-1
D: .
J: TRBJ1-2
DNA: TGCGCCAGCAGCTTCGGAAATGGCTACACCTTC
CDR3: CASSFGNGYTF

size: few
V: TRBV11-2
D: .
J: TRBJ1-6
DNA: TGTGCCAGCAGCACCCTCGGGAATAATTCACCCCTCCACTTT
CDR3: CASSTLGNNSPLHF

size: .
V: TRBV7-2
D: .
J: TRBJ2-7
DNA: TGTGCCAGCAGCCCGGACGTTAGCTCCTACGAGCAGTACTTC
CDR3: CASSPDVSSYEQYF

size: medium-sized
V: TRBV27
D: TRBD2
J: TRBJ2-1
DNA: TGTGCCAGCAGTTTATGGACTAGCTCCTACAATGAGCAGTTCTTC
CDR3: CASSLWTSSYNEQFF

size: many
V: TRBV20-1
D: TRBD1
J: TRBJ1-5
DNA: TGCAGTGCTAGAGAGGACAGGGGAGGACAGCCCCAGCATTTT
CDR3: CSAREDRGGQPQHF

size: few
V: TRBV6-2/TRBV6-3
D: TRBD2
J: TRBJ2-3
DNA: TGTGCCAGCAGTTTTAGCGGGAGGTCTCCAGATACGCAGTATTTT
CDR3: CASSFSGRSPDTQYF

size: few
V: TRBV3-1
D: TRBD1
J: TRBJ1-3
DNA: TGTGCCAGCAGCCAGGAGACAGGGCTCTCTGGAAACACCATATATTTT
CDR3: CASSQETGLSGNTIYF

size: .
V: TRBV20-1
D: .
J: TRBJ1-6
DNA: TGCAGTGCTAGAGATCGGGAGAAACCCCTCCACTTT
CDR3: CSARDREKPLHF

size: .
V: TRBV29-1
D: .
J: TRBJ1-5
DNA: TGCAGCGTTGGGAGAGGGGTAGGGCAGCCCCAGCATTTT
CDR3: CSVGRGVGQPQHF

size: .
V: TRBV10-3
D: .
J: TRBJ1-1
DNA: TGTGCCATCAGTGGCACAGGCGGCGGGGAGCTGAACACTGAAGCTTTCTTT
CDR3: CAISGTGGGELNTEAFF

size: many
V: TRBV5-1
D: .
J: TRBJ2-1
DNA: TGCGCCAGCAGCCCAGCCCCTGGGGTACTAGGCAATGAGCAGTTCTTC
CDR3: CASSPAPGVLGNEQFF

size: many
V: TRBV7-2
D: TRBD2
J: TRBJ2-1
DNA: TGTGCCAGCAGCGCGGGACTAGGAGCCTACAATGAGCAGTTCTTC
CDR3: CASSAGLGAYNEQFF

size: .
V: TRBV19
D: .
J: TRBJ1-2
DNA: TGTGCCAGTAGTGCAAGGACAGAGATTGTCTATGGCTACACCTTC
CDR3: CASSARTEIVYGYTF

size: many
V: TRBV7-8
D: .
J: TRBJ2-3
DNA: TGTGCCAGCAGCTTAGCTCGGGCTAGCGGCACAGATACGCAGTATTTT
CDR3: CASSLARASGTDTQYF

size: once
V: TRBV15
D: TRBD1
J: TRBJ1-5
DNA: TGTGCCACCAGCCAGACAGGGGTTAGCAATCAGCCCCAGCATTTT
CDR3: CATSQTGVSNQPQHF

size: .
V: TRBV29-1
D: .
J: TRBJ2-5
DNA: TGCAGCGTCTCGCTAAACCAAGAGACCCAGTACTTC
CDR3: CSVSLNQETQYF

size: .
V: TRBV27
D: .
J: TRBJ2-6
DNA: TGTGCCAGCAGTTTAAGGCAGGGGGGCTGGGTCCGATCTGGGGCCAACGTCCTGACTTTC
CDR3: CASSLRQGGWVRSGANVLTF

size: .
V: TRBV18
D: TRBD2
J: TRBJ2-3
DNA: TGTGCCAGCTCACCACCGGGAGGGGCCACAGATACGCAGTATTTT
CDR3: CASSPPGGATDTQYF

size: many
V: TRBV20-1
D: .
J: TRBJ2-1
DNA: TGCAGTCAAAGTCCGCTCCGGACAAGGAACAATGAGCAGTTCTTC
CDR3: CSQSPLRTRNNEQFF

size: many
V: TRBV12-3/TRBV12-4
D: TRBD1
J: TRBJ1-5
DNA: TGTGCCAGCAGCCCAGACAGGGGTAGCAATCAGCCCCAGCATTTT
CDR3: CASSPDRGSNQPQHF

size: .
V: TRBV14
D: TRBD2
J: TRBJ2-7
DNA: TGTGCCAGCAGCCGCCCTGGGGGACTAGCGGGAGCACTTGAGCAGTACTTC
CDR3: CASSRPGGLAGALEQYF

size: few
V: TRBV25-1
D: .
J: TRBJ2-5
DNA: TGTGCCAGCAGTGCTATCGGAGGGTCGGAGTACTTC
CDR3: CASSAIGGSEYF